Reported below is one T cell receptor beta chain. Sequenced patients had shown CD8+CD57+ cell expansion by flow cytometry. The germline CDR1 and CDR2 sequences are SNHLY and FYNNEI. The germline V and J ends were trimmed by 4 bases and 4 bases, with 14 bases remaining between them. The CDR3 spans 14 residues. The template for TCR beta VDJ and CDR3 sequence profiling was genomic DNA. TCRdb fed the reads into MiXCR, producing one record per CDR3 protein. This table has roughly 120,000 distinct CDR3 sequences, 50% to 70% appearing once. This sample stems from a study of CD8+CD57+ T cells in acquired aplastic anemia. Study context: Isolated CD4+ and CD8+ cells, once sorted, yielded DNA averaging roughly 3.4 ug.

V and J are TRBV2 and TRBJ2-7; D is unresolved. Material for sequencing was sorted CD4+, CD8+, or CD8+CD57+ T cells (not recorded which) from PBMCs. The TCR comes from a human donor with aplastic anemia. CDR3 DNA sequence: TGTGCCAGCAGTGGGCAGGTTGCTTTATACGAGCAGTACTTC. This sequence encodes CASSGQVALYEQYF.